Sequencing of this T cell receptor (beta chain) was carried out in a study of human T cells and chemical hapten exposure. About the research overall: The study lasted approximately 26 weeks, and patients were dosed weekly with diphenylcyclopropenone on the scalp throughout.

The V end was cut by 1 base, the J end by 5 bases, with 24 bases between. From germline, CDR1 is KGHSH and CDR2 LQKENI. The CDR3 contains 19 residues. TCRdb ran MiXCR on the RACE reads and lists one entry per CDR3 protein. Of around 74,000 distinct CDR3 sequences listed, 32% are singletons. As to time point: patch test 1, 2 weeks after DPC sensitization. Treatment given: therapeutic diphenylcyclopropenone sensitization with weekly scalp DPC. Specimen: whole blood, collected in connection with sensitization to the hapten diphenylcyclopropenone (DPC). This sequence originates from a man between 35 and 55 years old with alopecia areata. Some clones in this sample may be carry-over from other donors' samples. The chain carries TRBV18 and TRBJ1-5, with D maybe TRBD1 (6 bases). The DNA of the CDR3 is TGTGCCAGCTCACCACAACCTTCCTTTCGACAGGAAAAAGATCAGCCCCAGCATTTT. It encodes CASSPQPSFRQEKDQPQHF.